These T cell receptor beta chains were read from a single sample in a study of blood T cell repertoires in COVID-19. The assay was immunoSEQ multiplex PCR, and TCRdb's table has in-frame clones only and misses some. The sample yields approximately 390,000 clones, 90% seen once. Specimen: peripheral blood. These receptors were obtained from a man in his late teens or twenties with active or convalescent COVID-19. The CDR3 runs from the conserved cysteine through the conserved F or W. Fields, in order: J gene, clone size, V gene, D gene, CDR3 DNA, CDR3 protein. D genes are given only for firm matches. Clone size is stated in some rows and not others, as once, few, many or a class when expanded.

J gene: TRBJ1-5; clone size: once; V gene: TRBV4-2; D gene: TRBD1; CDR3 DNA: TGTGCCAGCAGCCAAGATCACAGGGGGTCAGGACAGCCCCAGCATTTT; CDR3 protein: CASSQDHRGSGQPQHF
J gene: TRBJ1-1; clone size: -; V gene: TRBV18; D gene: TRBD1; CDR3 DNA: TGTGCCAGCTCGTCCGGACAGGGGAGCACTGAAGCTTTCTTT; CDR3 protein: CASSSGQGSTEAFF
J gene: TRBJ1-3; clone size: -; V gene: TRBV7-9; D gene: TRBD1; CDR3 DNA: TGTGCCAGCAGCGATGACAGGGCCCCCTCTGGAAACACCATATATTTT; CDR3 protein: CASSDDRAPSGNTIYF
J gene: TRBJ1-5; clone size: -; V gene: TRBV7-9; D gene: TRBD1; CDR3 DNA: TGTGCCAGCAGCCTCGACAGGGCCGATCAGCCCCAGCATTTT; CDR3 protein: CASSLDRADQPQHF
J gene: TRBJ1-5; clone size: -; V gene: TRBV6-5; D gene: -; CDR3 DNA: TGTGCCAGCCGGGCTTTGGGAGGCAATCAGCCCCAGCATTTT; CDR3 protein: CASRALGGNQPQHF
J gene: TRBJ2-7; clone size: -; V gene: TRBV28; D gene: -; CDR3 DNA: TGTGCCAGCAGTTTATCCGGTGATTACTACGAGCAGTACTTC; CDR3 protein: CASSLSGDYYEQYF
J gene: TRBJ1-5; clone size: -; V gene: TRBV6-6; D gene: -; CDR3 DNA: TGTGCCAGCATAAAACAGGGTCGCAATCAGCCCCAGCATTTT; CDR3 protein: CASIKQGRNQPQHF
J gene: TRBJ2-5; clone size: -; V gene: TRBV7-3; D gene: -; CDR3 DNA: TGTGCCAGCAGCTTTGGGGGACTCCCAGAGACCCAGTACTTC; CDR3 protein: CASSFGGLPETQYF
J gene: TRBJ2-2; clone size: -; V gene: TRBV11-2; D gene: -; CDR3 DNA: TGTGCCAGCAGCTCAAGCAGGATCACCGGGGAGCTGTTTTTT; CDR3 protein: CASSSSRITGELFF
J gene: TRBJ1-1; clone size: -; V gene: TRBV21-1; D gene: -; CDR3 DNA: TGTGCCAGACAAAGGGGAGGCGTAGGTGCTGAAGCTTTCTTT; CDR3 protein: CARQRGGVGAEAFF
J gene: TRBJ2-1; clone size: few; V gene: TRBV27; D gene: TRBD1; CDR3 DNA: TGTGCCAGCCGGGACAGTGGGGATGAGCAGTTCTTC; CDR3 protein: CASRDSGDEQFF
J gene: TRBJ1-6; clone size: -; V gene: TRBV7-6; D gene: TRBD1; CDR3 DNA: TGTGCCAGCAGCCCACGGCCGGGACAGGGGTCCCCCCTCCACTTT; CDR3 protein: CASSPRPGQGSPLHF
J gene: TRBJ2-7; clone size: -; V gene: TRBV11-3; D gene: -; CDR3 DNA: TGTGCCAGCAGCTTAGGGACTGCATACGAGCAGTACTTC; CDR3 protein: CASSLGTAYEQYF
J gene: TRBJ2-2; clone size: -; V gene: TRBV4-3; D gene: TRBD1; CDR3 DNA: TGCGCCAGCAGCCAACCGGGACAGGGAACCGGGGAGCTGTTTTTT; CDR3 protein: CASSQPGQGTGELFF
J gene: TRBJ2-3; clone size: -; V gene: TRBV4-2; D gene: TRBD2; CDR3 DNA: TGTGCCAGCAGCCAAGGGCGGGAGATAGATACGCAGTATTTT; CDR3 protein: CASSQGREIDTQYF
J gene: TRBJ2-3; clone size: -; V gene: TRBV18; D gene: TRBD1; CDR3 DNA: TGTGCCAGCTCACCATTGGGACAGGGGTATGGAAAACACACAGATACGCAGTATTTT; CDR3 protein: CASSPLGQGYGKHTDTQYF
J gene: TRBJ2-2; clone size: -; V gene: TRBV11-2; D gene: TRBD1; CDR3 DNA: TGTGCCAGCAGCGGGGGACAGGGCTTTGGCGGGGAGCTGTTTTTT; CDR3 protein: CASSGGQGFGGELFF
J gene: TRBJ2-1; clone size: -; V gene: TRBV11-3; D gene: TRBD1; CDR3 DNA: TGTGCCAGCAGCGGCGGGACAGGGTATGAGCAGTTCTTC; CDR3 protein: CASSGGTGYEQFF
J gene: TRBJ2-1; clone size: once; V gene: TRBV11-3; D gene: TRBD2; CDR3 DNA: TGTGCCAGCAGCTTGTCTAGCGGGAGTGGTGAGCAGTTCTTC; CDR3 protein: CASSLSSGSGEQFF
J gene: TRBJ1-3; clone size: -; V gene: TRBV4-2; D gene: -; CDR3 DNA: TGTGCCAGCAGCCAAGAGGGAGTTCTCTCTGGAAACACCATATATTTT; CDR3 protein: CASSQEGVLSGNTIYF
J gene: TRBJ2-1; clone size: -; V gene: TRBV2; D gene: -; CDR3 DNA: TGTGCCAGCGAGGCGGGTCGTCCCTACAATGAGCAGTTCTTC; CDR3 protein: CASEAGRPYNEQFF
J gene: TRBJ2-7; clone size: -; V gene: TRBV19; D gene: -; CDR3 DNA: TGTGCCAGTAAGGAGGGGGGGTTGAGCTCCTACGAGCAGTACTTC; CDR3 protein: CASKEGGLSSYEQYF
J gene: TRBJ2-1; clone size: -; V gene: TRBV14; D gene: TRBD1; CDR3 DNA: TGTGCCAGCAGTCGAGATCACAGGGGGCAGAAAAATGAGCAGTTCTTC; CDR3 protein: CASSRDHRGQKNEQFF
J gene: TRBJ2-5; clone size: -; V gene: TRBV6-6; D gene: TRBD2; CDR3 DNA: TGTGCCAGCAGTTATGGGACTAGCCCAAACCAAGAGACCCAGTACTTC; CDR3 protein: CASSYGTSPNQETQYF
J gene: TRBJ1-1; clone size: -; V gene: TRBV6-5; D gene: TRBD1; CDR3 DNA: TGTGCCAGCAGTTACAGACAGGGAGACACTGAAGCTTTCTTT; CDR3 protein: CASSYRQGDTEAFF
J gene: TRBJ2-3; clone size: -; V gene: TRBV5-4; D gene: -; CDR3 DNA: TGTGCCAGCAGCTGGACAGCTAGCACAGATACGCAGTATTTT; CDR3 protein: CASSWTASTDTQYF